This T cell receptor (beta chain) was obtained from a study of shared clonotypes between healthy human individuals. The V gene end was trimmed by 5 bases and the J gene end by 2 bases; junction bases not matched to a gene: 6. CDR1 is KGHSH and CDR2 is LQKENI in the germline V gene. CDR3 length equals 15 residues. The test was conducted at deep level. Authors' analysis steps: Because ImmunoSEQ provided only junction sequences with no quality scores, the filtering differed. Profiling relied on immunoSEQ multiplex PCR, and the TCRdb table lists in-frame clones only, not all of them. The V and J calls and the clone size are those of that table, but D and trimming were determined from the DNA. This sample yields about 2.3 million clones, of which 85% to 95% are seen a single time; 0.37% belongs to the top ten. Comment on this clone: The target antigen is unknown.

Whole-study results and caveats: The study found lower generation probabilities in non-shared clonotypes than in those shared by all four donors. Several donors showed sharing of around 5.3% of naive CD4 clonotypes.

The origin of this receptor is a man between 18 and 29 years old in good health. Some clones in this sample may be carry-over from other donors' samples. Sequencing was carried out using naive CD4+ T cells from PBMCs. This sample's subset: CD45RA+ positively selected. J is TRBJ2-7 and V is TRBV18; 10 bases align to TRBD2. The DNA of the CDR3 is TGTGCCAGCTCATGGGGGACTAGCGAGACCTACGAGCAGTACTTC. It is translated as CASSWGTSETYEQYF.